This TCR beta chain stems from a study of T cells in Graves' hyperthyroidism and ophthalmopathy. Findings and caveats of the study: In the blood, most expanded thyroid clonotypes above 0.001 appeared as well.

Amplified TCR beta CDR3 regions derived from RNA transcripts. The HTBI primer set served for first-round RT-PCR of the TCR CDR3. MiXCR was run by TCRdb on the multiplex PCR reads, yielding one entry per CDR3 protein. The table has some 500,000 distinct CDR3 sequences, around 24% seen once; the top ten hold roughly 12%. Regarding this clonotype: As yet, its antigen is unknown.

Patients showing uncontrolled infection, other autoimmune disease, pregnancy or lactation were ineligible. Source material for PBMCs was about 10 ml fresh peripheral blood. V lost 0 bases to trimming and J lost 7 bases, with 8 bases between them. CDR3 length: 14 residues. CDR1 SGHDT and CDR2 YYEEEE come from the germline V gene. The rearrangement joins TRBV5-6 to TRBJ1-6, with D hard to call. The TCR was taken from a woman under 40 with Graves' ophthalmopathy. The sample consisted of blood. The CDR3 DNA is TGTGCCAGCAGCTTGGCCCAACTAAATTCACCCCTCCACTTT. Translated: CASSLAQLNSPLHF.